This note documents a single T cell receptor beta chain sequence. There are 11 residues in the CDR3. V gave up 5 bases and J gave up 5 bases, with 6 bases separating them. CDR1 is MNHEY and CDR2 is SVGEGT in the germline V gene. Participants, about 18 to 90 years old, spanned about 26 US areas. Cohorts were determined from participant-reported clinical history. Symptom resolution, clearance, or two negative PCRs marked donors in Cohort 3 as recovered. The protocol was immunoSEQ multiplex PCR, while the TCRdb copy is restricted to in-frame clones and leaves out a portion. The data contain under 350,000 clones, approximately 89% of them singletons. This sample was taken from a study of blood T cell repertoires in COVID-19. Study summary: Both acute and convalescent COVID-19 samples were obtained from the United States, Italy and Spain.

The TCR was taken from a woman aged 18-29 years who had recovered from COVID-19. V is TRBV6-2 or TRBV6-3 and J is TRBJ2-5; D perhaps matches TRBD2 (6 bases). Input material: PBMCs or T cells enriched from blood (not recorded which). The CDR3 DNA follows: TGTGCCAGCAGTAGCGGGGAGACCCAGTACTTC. Translating gives CASSSGETQYF.